A single T cell receptor (beta chain) is shown here with its context. Under the authors' procedure: Reference gene primer amplification yielded estimated nucleated cell counts. Libraries were prepared by immunoSEQ multiplex PCR; TCRdb keeps only in-frame clonotypes and omits some of them. V and J calls and clone size follow that table, whereas D and trimming were derived from the DNA. The table shows 55,000 to 70,000 clones, with 80% to 90% occurring only once. CDR3 size: 13 residues. Germline values: CDR1 SGDLS, CDR2 YYNGEE. Trimming cost V 4 bases and J 5 bases; bases outside gene matches: 4. This record comes from a study of blood T cell repertoires in COVID-19.

The rearrangement joins TRBV9 to TRBJ1-1, with TRBD1 matching 8 bases. The receptor's source is a man aged 55-75 years with acute or convalescent COVID-19. Sequencing was performed on peripheral blood. The CDR3 sequence is CASSSRTGTEAFF. In DNA, the CDR3 is TGTGCCAGCAGCTCCCGGACAGGGACTGAAGCTTTCTTT.